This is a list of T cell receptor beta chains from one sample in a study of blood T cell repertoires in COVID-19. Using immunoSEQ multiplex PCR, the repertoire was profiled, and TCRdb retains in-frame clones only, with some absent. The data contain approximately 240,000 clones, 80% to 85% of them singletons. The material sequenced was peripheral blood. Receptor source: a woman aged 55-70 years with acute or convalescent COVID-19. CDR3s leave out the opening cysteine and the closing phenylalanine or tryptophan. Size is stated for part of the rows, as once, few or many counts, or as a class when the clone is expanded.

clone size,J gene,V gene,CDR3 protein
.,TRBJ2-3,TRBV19,ASSVGGGGADTQY
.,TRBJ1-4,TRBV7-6,ASSLADRGRAEKLF
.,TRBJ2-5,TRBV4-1,ASSQEPGGPGETQY
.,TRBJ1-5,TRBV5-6,ASSLFAGLSNQPQH
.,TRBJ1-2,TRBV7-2,ASSLALRWDNYGYT
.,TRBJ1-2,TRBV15,ATSSVSGYGYT
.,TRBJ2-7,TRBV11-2,ASSLGASVGSYEQY
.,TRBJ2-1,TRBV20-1,SASPGEYNEQF
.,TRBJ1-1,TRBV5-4,ASSMEQGVNTEAF
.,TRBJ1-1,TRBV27,ASSLRTGRGNTEAF
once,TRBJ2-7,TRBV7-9,ASSLYIAGGSSYEQY
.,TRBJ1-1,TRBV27,ARLYEAF
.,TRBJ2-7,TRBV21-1,ASSRPGLYICYEQY
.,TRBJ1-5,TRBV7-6,ALIPGDQPQH
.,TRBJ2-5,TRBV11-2,ASSQTRGGGETQY
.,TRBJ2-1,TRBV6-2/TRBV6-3,ASSDTSVGYNEQF